Listed below are T cell receptor beta chains from one sample, sequenced in a study of T cells in Graves' hyperthyroidism and ophthalmopathy. TCRdb used MiXCR to reprocess the multiplex PCR reads, holding one entry per CDR3 protein. The data hold 280,000 or so distinct CDR3 sequences, with roughly 15% observed a single time. The sample comprised blood. The receptors shown here come from a woman between 50 and 59 years old with Graves' hyperthyroidism that later progressed to Graves' ophthalmopathy. Both conserved end residues are part of each CDR3. A D gene is named only where the DNA matches it firmly. The size field is filled for only some rows; it gives once, few, many or a size class.

v_call: TRBV7-9; d_call: TRBD2; clone_size: many; j_call: TRBJ2-7; cdr3_nt: TGTGCCAGCACCTCATCGCTAGCGGGAATGTACGAGCAGTACTTC; cdr3_aa: CASTSSLAGMYEQYF
v_call: TRBV28; d_call: .; clone_size: .; j_call: TRBJ1-1; cdr3_nt: TGTGCCGGCAGTTCCCGGGGACGCGCGGCTTTCTTT; cdr3_aa: CAGSSRGRAAFF
v_call: TRBV20-1; d_call: .; clone_size: many; j_call: TRBJ2-1; cdr3_nt: TGCAGTGCTGAGGCCCCCGAGGGATACTACAATGAGCAGTTCTTC; cdr3_aa: CSAEAPEGYYNEQFF
v_call: TRBV5-6; d_call: .; clone_size: many; j_call: TRBJ2-1; cdr3_nt: TGTGCCAGCAGCTTCGCCCCTAGCTCCTACAATGAGCAGTTCTTC; cdr3_aa: CASSFAPSSYNEQFF
v_call: TRBV7-9; d_call: .; clone_size: many; j_call: TRBJ2-5; cdr3_nt: .; cdr3_aa: CASSPTFGTGAYLDF
v_call: TRBV7-3; d_call: .; clone_size: many; j_call: TRBJ1-1; cdr3_nt: TGTGCCAGCAGCCCGGGACCCCAGGGAGTACTTACTGAAGCTTTCTTT; cdr3_aa: CASSPGPQGVLTEAFF
v_call: TRBV10-1; d_call: TRBD2; clone_size: many; j_call: TRBJ2-2; cdr3_nt: TGCGCCAGCAGTGATTGGGGGGGGTCGAACACCGGGGAGCTGTTTTTT; cdr3_aa: CASSDWGGSNTGELFF
v_call: TRBV20-1; d_call: .; clone_size: few; j_call: TRBJ1-1; cdr3_nt: TGCAGTGCTGGGGACATTCGAACGAACACTGAAGCTTTCTTT; cdr3_aa: CSAGDIRTNTEAFF
v_call: TRBV6-1; d_call: TRBD1; clone_size: many; j_call: TRBJ1-2; cdr3_nt: TGTGCCAGCAGTCCGACCGACAGGGTGCATGGCTACACCTTC; cdr3_aa: CASSPTDRVHGYTF
v_call: TRBV11-2; d_call: .; clone_size: many; j_call: TRBJ1-3; cdr3_nt: TGTGCCAGCAGCTCCCTGGCGGCTTACCGCTCTGGAAACACCATATATTTT; cdr3_aa: CASSSLAAYRSGNTIYF
v_call: TRBV30; d_call: TRBD1; clone_size: .; j_call: TRBJ1-4; cdr3_nt: TGTGCCTGGGGACAGGGGGATGAAAAACTGTTTTTT; cdr3_aa: CAWGQGDEKLFF
v_call: TRBV7-9; d_call: TRBD1; clone_size: few; j_call: TRBJ1-5; cdr3_nt: TGTGCCAGCAGCTCCACAGGGGGCGCGGGAGAAGCCCAGCATTTT; cdr3_aa: CASSSTGGAGEAQHF
v_call: TRBV10-3; d_call: .; clone_size: many; j_call: TRBJ2-7; cdr3_nt: TGTGCCATCAGTGACCACCAGGGATCCTACGAGCAGTACTTC; cdr3_aa: CAISDHQGSYEQYF
v_call: TRBV10-2; d_call: .; clone_size: .; j_call: TRBJ2-5; cdr3_nt: TGCGCCAGCAGTGAGTCGGAGCAGACACAAGAGACCCAGTACTTC; cdr3_aa: CASSESEQTQETQYF
v_call: TRBV6-2/TRBV6-3; d_call: TRBD2; clone_size: .; j_call: TRBJ2-3; cdr3_nt: TGTGCCAGCAGTAATCCCTTTCAGGGCCGCGGGAGTCCAACAGATACGCAGTATTTT; cdr3_aa: CASSNPFQGRGSPTDTQYF
v_call: TRBV28; d_call: .; clone_size: many; j_call: TRBJ1-6; cdr3_nt: TGTGCCAGCAGTTTGGTAGGGTCCTATAATTCACCCCTCCACTTT; cdr3_aa: CASSLVGSYNSPLHF
v_call: TRBV5-1; d_call: .; clone_size: many; j_call: TRBJ2-7; cdr3_nt: TGCGCCAGCAGCCCCAGTACGGAGGCGGAGCAGTACTTC; cdr3_aa: CASSPSTEAEQYF
v_call: TRBV6-2/TRBV6-3; d_call: .; clone_size: few; j_call: TRBJ1-5; cdr3_nt: TGTGCCAGCAGTTACTCACCAGATCAGCCCCAGCATTTT; cdr3_aa: CASSYSPDQPQHF
v_call: TRBV5-1; d_call: .; clone_size: many; j_call: TRBJ1-1; cdr3_nt: TGCGCCAGCAGCCGGGCGGGGGCGAACACTGAAGCTTTCTTT; cdr3_aa: CASSRAGANTEAFF
v_call: TRBV4-2; d_call: TRBD2; clone_size: few; j_call: TRBJ2-3; cdr3_nt: TGTGCCAGCAGCCAAGTCAGTGCGGGAGGGTCCACAGATACGCAGTATTTT; cdr3_aa: CASSQVSAGGSTDTQYF